The rows below give T cell receptor beta chains drawn from one sample of a study of cytomegalovirus exposure and HLA in healthy donors. Data came from immunoSEQ multiplex PCR; TCRdb stores just in-frame clones and leaves some out. The repertoire consists of approximately 280,000 clones, with about 87% occurring once and the leading ten covering about 2.5%. Sequenced sample: PBMCs. The receptors were gathered from a young woman in good health and CMV-seronegative. Both conserved end residues are part of each CDR3. A D gene is named only where the DNA matches it firmly. A row's size may be missing; if present it is once, few, many or a size class.

clone size,D gene,J gene,V gene,CDR3 protein,CDR3 DNA
few,-,TRBJ1-1,TRBV6-6,CASLDFYLKAFF,TGTGCCAGCCTGGACTTTTACCTCAAAGCTTTCTTT
-,TRBD1,TRBJ1-4,TRBV12-5,CASGFQDRELFF,TGTGCTAGTGGTTTCCAGGACAGGGAACTGTTTTTT
-,TRBD2,TRBJ2-5,TRBV6-6,CASSHTGGALETQYF,TGTGCCAGCAGCCACACCGGGGGGGCTTTAGAGACCCAGTACTTC
-,-,TRBJ2-5,TRBV5-1,CASSPRGDLQETQYF,TGCGCCAGCAGCCCCCGAGGGGACTTACAAGAGACCCAGTACTTC
-,-,TRBJ1-2,TRBV29-1,CSVETGSNYGYTF,TGCAGCGTTGAAACAGGGTCTAACTATGGCTACACCTTC
-,-,TRBJ1-1,TRBV2,CANTIQGDTEAFF,TGTGCCAATACCATACAGGGTGACACTGAAGCTTTCTTT
-,-,TRBJ1-1,TRBV18,CASSPLDSHINTEAFF,TGTGCCAGCTCACCCCTCGACAGCCACATAAACACTGAAGCTTTCTTT
-,-,TRBJ1-4,TRBV7-9,CSSSFVAGELFF,TGTTCCAGCAGCTTTGTAGCAGGGGAACTGTTTTTT
once,TRBD2,TRBJ2-7,TRBV27,CASSLIGGEQYF,TGTGCCAGCAGTTTAATCGGGGGGGAGCAGTACTTC
few,TRBD1,TRBJ1-4,TRBV10-2,CASSESFPRTGFEF,TGCGCCAGCAGTGAGTCATTCCCCAGGACAGGATTCGAATTT
-,-,TRBJ1-2,TRBV7-8,CASSLDSFRNGYTF,TGTGCCAGCAGCTTGGACAGTTTCAGGAATGGCTACACCTTC
-,TRBD1,TRBJ1-2,TRBV11-2,CASSLTGGGYGYTF,TGTGCCAGCAGCCTAACAGGGGGCGGCTATGGCTACACCTTC
-,-,TRBJ2-7,TRBV18,CASSPVTGSAGDYEQYF,TGTGCCAGCTCACCCGTCACCGGGTCGGCAGGGGACTACGAGCAGTACTTC
-,-,TRBJ1-3,TRBV18,CASSPLSGLGGDTIYF,TGTGCCAGCTCACCACTTTCGGGACTTGGGGGAGACACCATATATTTT
-,TRBD2,TRBJ2-4,TRBV9,CASSRGGAEKNIQYF,TGTGCCAGCAGCCGCGGGGGGGCAGAGAAAAACATTCAGTACTTC
-,-,TRBJ1-1,TRBV30,CAWSVGEVGAFF,TGTGCCTGGAGTGTCGGGGAGGTGGGAGCTTTCTTT
few,TRBD1,TRBJ2-7,TRBV7-9,CASSGRTGNEQYF,TGTGCCAGCAGCGGACGGACAGGGAACGAGCAGTACTTC
once,TRBD2,TRBJ2-6,TRBV7-8,CASSPLAGIGSGANVLTF,TGTGCCAGCAGCCCTCTAGCGGGGATAGGTTCTGGGGCCAACGTCCTGACTTTC
-,-,TRBJ2-3,TRBV2,CASKLVGRPSTDTQYF,TGTGCCAGCAAGTTAGTCGGGAGACCTAGCACAGATACGCAGTATTTT
-,TRBD2,TRBJ2-3,TRBV30,CAWSEGLASTDTQYF,TGTGCCTGGAGTGAGGGACTAGCCTCCACAGATACGCAGTACTTT
few,-,TRBJ1-3,TRBV11-3,CASSGGGHGNTIYF,TGTGCCAGCAGTGGGGGGGGGCATGGAAACACCATATATTTT
-,TRBD1,TRBJ1-1,TRBV15,CATSRDLGVDRGSWSFF,TGTGCCACCAGCAGAGATTTAGGAGTTGACAGGGGTAGTTGGTCTTTCTTT
-,TRBD1,TRBJ1-4,TRBV4-1,CASSQGQGSNEKLFF,TGCGCCAGCAGCCAAGGACAGGGTTCTAATGAAAAACTGTTTTTT
-,TRBD1,TRBJ1-4,TRBV9,CASSARTGSEKLFF,TGTGCCAGCAGCGCCAGGACAGGGTCTGAAAAACTGTTTTTT
-,TRBD1,TRBJ1-6,TRBV5-1,CASSLRATGGSSPLHF,TGCGCCAGCAGCTTGAGAGCGACAGGGGGGAGTTCACCCCTCCACTTT
few,TRBD1,TRBJ1-5,TRBV4-1,CASSQNLVQRGLPQHF,TGCGCCAGCAGCCAAAATTTGGTTCAAAGGGGGCTGCCCCAGCATTTT
few,TRBD2,TRBJ2-7,TRBV29-1,CSVTGTSGGIYEQYF,TGCAGCGTCACCGGGACTAGCGGGGGAATCTACGAGCAGTACTTC
-,TRBD1,TRBJ2-4,TRBV6-6,CAIGDRDIQYF,TGTGCCATCGGGGACAGGGACATTCAGTACTTC
-,TRBD1,TRBJ1-5,TRBV7-9,CASSPGQPNQPQHF,TGTGCCAGCAGCCCGGGACAGCCCAATCAGCCCCAGCATTTT
-,-,TRBJ1-6,TRBV10-3,CAISEGLDNSPLHF,TGTGCCATCAGTGAGGGACTAGATAATTCACCCCTCCACTTT
-,-,TRBJ1-6,TRBV12-5,CASGLVGRGLIGSPLHF,TGTGCTAGTGGTTTGGTTGGCAGGGGCTTAATTGGTTCACCCCTCCACTTT
-,-,TRBJ1-1,TRBV6-5,CASRSLGQPEAFF,TGTGCCAGCAGATCACTCGGACAGCCTGAAGCTTTCTTT
-,-,TRBJ2-4,TRBV7-9,CASSPKGVLAKNIQYF,TGTGCCAGCAGCCCAAAAGGAGTCCTAGCCAAAAACATTCAGTACTTC
-,-,TRBJ2-7,TRBV10-1,CASSESSTGSWQYF,TGCGCCAGCAGTGAGTCGAGCACAGGGTCGTGGCAGTACTTC
-,TRBD1,TRBJ1-1,TRBV7-9,CASSWTGGNTEAFF,TGTGCCAGCAGCTGGACAGGGGGGAACACTGAAGCTTTCTTT
-,TRBD1,TRBJ1-6,TRBV6-1,CASSEDAGGSSPLHF,TGTGCCAGCAGTGAAGACGCAGGGGGAAGTTCACCCCTCCACTTT
-,TRBD2,TRBJ2-5,TRBV4-1,CASSRRTSGGFQETQYF,TGCGCCAGCAGCCGCAGGACTAGCGGGGGCTTTCAAGAGACCCAGTACTTC
-,TRBD1,TRBJ1-1,TRBV10-3,CAISEPGQGTEAFF,TGTGCCATCAGTGAGCCGGGACAGGGAACTGAAGCTTTCTTT
once,-,TRBJ1-5,TRBV25-1,CASSDNAGPQHF,TGTGCCAGCAGTGACAACGCAGGGCCCCAGCATTTT
few,TRBD1,TRBJ2-5,TRBV5-5,CASSEPGQQQETQYF,TGTGCCAGCAGCGAACCGGGACAGCAACAAGAGACCCAGTACTTC
-,-,TRBJ2-1,TRBV30,CAWDAGAEQFF,TGTGCCTGGGATGCAGGGGCTGAGCAGTTCTTC
-,-,TRBJ2-4,TRBV15,CATSRGPAVMAKNIQYF,TGTGCCACCAGCAGAGGGCCAGCGGTAATGGCCAAAAACATTCAGTACTTC
-,-,TRBJ1-2,TRBV19,CASSLTGPNYGYTF,TGTGCCAGTAGTCTAACAGGGCCCAACTATGGCTACACCTTC